This entry lists 11 T cell receptor beta chains sequenced from one sample in a study of blood T cell repertoires in COVID-19. The repertoire was sequenced with immunoSEQ multiplex PCR; TCRdb's copy has only in-frame clones and lacks some. The table shows roughly 120,000 clones, with almost 90% occurring only once. The sample comprised peripheral blood. All receptors derive from a woman aged 55-75 years with COVID-19, enrolled during active disease.

Written as DNA, the CDR3 is TGTGCCTGGAGCCCGGGTACTAATGAAAAACTGTTTTTT. It yields the protein CAWSPGTNEKLFF. The rearrangement joins TRBV30 to TRBJ1-4; no firm D call. CDR3 size: 13 residues. Trimming stripped 3 bases from V and 2 bases from J, with 7 bases between. CDR1 and CDR2 (germline): GTSNPN, SVGIG (reference sequence).

The chain has TRBV7-9 and TRBJ2-2, with 7 bases lining up with TRBD1. Germline V gives CDR1 SEHNR, CDR2 FQNEAQ (reference sequence). The V segment lost 2 bases and the J segment 1 base; nucleotides outside the gene matches: 1. The CDR3 is made up of 15 amino acids. CDR3 sequence reads: CASSLRQGNTGELFF. Here the CDR3 DNA reads TGTGCCAGCAGCTTAAGACAGGGGAACACCGGGGAGCTGTTTTTT. Supplemented by reference TRBV7-9 and TRBJ2-2, the full variable domain reads DTGVSQNPRHKITKRGQNVTFRCDPISEHNRLYWYRQTLGQGPEFLTYFQNEAQLEKSRLLSDRFSAERPKGSFSTLEIQRTEQGDSAMYLCASSLRQGNTGELFFGEGSRLTVL.

The chain carries TRBV6-1 and TRBJ1-5; maybe TRBD1 (6 bases). CDR1 and CDR2 from the germline V gene are MNHNS and SASEGT. CDR3 length: 14 residues. The V and J ends lost 1 base and 7 bases respectively, with 11 bases between them. CDR3 in DNA: TGTGCCAGCAGTGAAGGCAGGGACACCCAGCCCCAGCATTTT. It specifies CASSEGRDTQPQHF.

The V call is TRBV6-1, the J call TRBJ1-2; maybe TRBD1 (6 bases). The CDR3 is 13 residues long. Trimming shortened V by 2 bases and J by 6 bases, and 10 bases separated the two germline ends. Germline V gene lookup returns CDR1 MNHNS and CDR2 SASEGT. This CDR3 reads CASSEQGRDGYTF. The CDR3 nucleotides read TGTGCCAGCAGTGAACAGGGGCGAGATGGCTACACCTTC.

The chain has TRBV10-3 and TRBJ2-3, with 13 positions matching TRBD2. Germline CDR1 ENHRY, CDR2 SYGVKD. J gave up 0 bases and V 6 bases, and 3 bases lay outside the gene matches. The CDR3 is 16 residues long. The DNA for the CDR3 is TGTGCCATCAGGGGGACTAGCGGGGAAAGCACAGATACGCAGTATTTT. This sequence encodes CAIRGTSGESTDTQYF.

This clone is a singleton in its sample. The chain employs TRBV20-1 and TRBJ1-1; 7 bases are a match to TRBD1. The CDR3 has 11 residues. Germline lookup yields CDR1 DFQATT and CDR2 SNEGSKA (reference sequence). The CDR3 spells CSPGQHTEAFF. The CDR3 DNA reads TGCAGCCCGGGACAGCACACTGAAGCTTTCTTT.

The chain carries TRBV7-9 and TRBJ2-5; D is undetermined. The CDR3 loop spans 12 amino acids. CDR1 and CDR2 (germline): SEHNR, FQNEAQ (reference sequence). Trimming removed 4 bases at V and 5 bases at J, with 8 bases between. For the CDR3, the DNA is TGTGCCAGCAGCTCCCGGAGCGAGACCCAGTACTTC. This encodes CASSSRSETQYF.

V and J are TRBV5-4 and TRBJ2-6; D not resolved. Trimming left V 3 bases short and J 0 bases short, with 7 bases between. CDR1 and CDR2 from the germline V gene are SGHNT and YYREEE (reference sequence). The CDR3 spans 15 residues. CDR3 residues: CASSSKSSGANVLTF. The CDR3 bases are TGTGCCAGCAGCTCAAAGAGCTCTGGGGCCAACGTCCTGACTTTC.

This clone appeared a single time. V gene TRBV9 combines with J gene TRBJ1-5; 9 nucleotides agree with TRBD1. V shed 3 bases, J shed 2 bases, and the junction held 15 bases outside the gene matches. The CDR3 loop spans 19 amino acids. The germline CDR1 and CDR2 sequences are SGDLS and YYNGEE. CDR3 region: CASSGITGGRDLRNQPQHF. The CDR3 nucleotides read TGTGCCAGCAGCGGGATAACAGGGGGCCGAGACTTACGCAATCAGCCCCAGCATTTT.

The gene calls are TRBV24-1 and TRBJ2-7, with unresolved D. This CDR3 comprises 13 residues. Germline CDR1 is KGHDR and CDR2 is SFDVKD. V was shortened by 5 bases and J by 3 bases, with 10 bases between the two germline ends. CDR3 sequence (DNA): TGTGCCACCAGTGCTGGGCTGGGCTACGAGCAGTACTTC. Its translation is CATSAGLGYEQYF.

The J gene is TRBJ2-3, the V gene TRBV9; 9 nucleotides agree with TRBD2. The CDR3 has 14 residues. In germline, CDR1 is SGDLS, CDR2 YYNGEE. V was pared by 3 bases and J by 6 bases, with 5 bases of the junction left unmatched. Here the CDR3 DNA reads TGTGCCAGCAGCGCTCCTAGCGGGGATGATACGCAGTATTTT. Translating it yields CASSAPSGDDTQYF.